The 17 T cell receptor beta chains in this list originate from one sample, sequenced in a study of blood T cell repertoires in COVID-19. Produced via immunoSEQ multiplex PCR; TCRdb's table is partial and in-frame only. The table includes some 80,000 clones, 81% detected once. The material sequenced was peripheral blood. The receptors come from an older man with acute or convalescent COVID-19.

The V gene is TRBV5-6, the J gene TRBJ2-3; 13 nucleotides align to TRBD2. The CDR3 totals 18 residues. Germline loops: CDR1 SGHDT, CDR2 YYEEEE. V lost 3 bases to trimming and J lost 0 bases; unmatched junction nucleotides: 7. The CDR3 protein is CASSWRTSGSKSTDTQYF. CDR3 nucleotide sequence: TGTGCCAGCAGCTGGAGGACTAGCGGGAGTAAGAGCACAGATACGCAGTATTTT.

J is TRBJ2-3 and V is TRBV15; possibly TRBD1 for D (6 bases). The CDR3 extends over 16 amino acids. Trimming pared 5 bases from V and 6 bases from J, leaving 21 bases between. The germline CDR1 and CDR2 sequences are LNHNV and YYDKDF (reference sequence). The CDR3 DNA is TGTGCCACCAGCTCCCTAGGGGGTATCAGTTTTGATACGCAGTATTTT. It encodes CATSSLGGISFDTQYF.

The V gene is TRBV18, the J gene TRBJ2-1, with D maybe TRBD2 (8 bases). The V and J ends lost 2 bases and 2 bases respectively, with 13 bases between them. Germline assignment: CDR1 KGHSH and CDR2 LQKENI. The CDR3 spans 16 residues. Written as DNA, the CDR3 is TGTGCCAGCTCACCAAATAGCGGGACAGCCTACAATGAGCAGTTCTTC. Protein product: CASSPNSGTAYNEQFF.

Only one count was recorded for this clone. The V gene is TRBV7-3, the J gene TRBJ2-4; the D gene is possibly TRBD1 (7 bases). This CDR3 comprises 16 residues. Trimming took 5 bases from V and 0 from J, leaving 14 bases between them. Per germline, CDR1 SGHTA and CDR2 FQGTGA. DNA of the CDR3: TGTGCCAGCAGCCGAACAGGGGACTTAGCCAAAAACATTCAGTACTTC. Translation gives CASSRTGDLAKNIQYF.

CDR3 DNA sequence: TGTGCCAGCAGCGTCTCCGGGACAACGCTCTACGAGCAGTACTTC. Protein: CASSVSGTTLYEQYF. The V gene is TRBV27, the J gene TRBJ2-7; D is possibly TRBD1 (6 bases). Germline V gene data show CDR1 as MNHEY and CDR2 as SMNVEV (reference sequence). Trimming shortened V by 6 bases and J by 3 bases, and 18 bases separated the two germline ends. The CDR3 totals 15 residues.

The chain joins TRBV6-5 to TRBJ2-2; tentative D call: TRBD1 (5 bases). V lost 3 bases to trimming and J lost 0 bases, with 8 bases between them. CDR1 is MNHEY and CDR2 is SVGAGI in the germline V gene. The CDR3 consists of 15 residues. The CDR3 DNA reads as TGTGCCAGCAGTTATGACAGTTCGAACACCGGGGAGCTGTTTTTT. Amino acid sequence: CASSYDSSNTGELFF.

This clone was observed a few times. The CDR3 DNA sequence: TGTGCCAGCCACTCCGGGACAGTTTTTTATAGCAATCAGCCCCAGCATTTT. Translated, it gives CASHSGTVFYSNQPQHF. V is TRBV28 and J is TRBJ1-5; TRBD1 matches at 7 bases. Looked up from germline, CDR1 is MDHEN and CDR2 is SYDVKM. The CDR3 spans 17 residues. With V trimmed by 8 bases and J by 0 bases, 13 bases remained unmatched. Filled out from reference TRBV28 and TRBJ1-5, the complete variable domain reads DVKVTQSSRYLVKRTGEKVFLECVQDMDHENMFWYRQDPGLGLRLIYFSYDVKMKEKGDIPEGYSVSREKKERFSLILESASTNQTSMYLCASHSGTVFYSNQPQHFGDGTRLSIL.

This chain uses TRBV27 with TRBJ1-1, with D unclear. CDR1 is MNHEY, CDR2 SMNVEV, per germline (reference sequence). This CDR3 region has 13 residues. The ends were cut back, 5 bases at V and 4 bases at J, with 11 bases in the middle. Here the CDR3 reads CASSTNLRTEAFF. The CDR3 bases are TGTGCCAGCAGTACTAATCTCCGCACTGAAGCTTTCTTT.

This rearrangement joins TRBV25-1 to TRBJ1-4; D perhaps matches TRBD1 (6 bases). The germline gives CDR1 MGHDK, CDR2 SYGVNS. Deletions cut 3 bases from V and 4 bases from J, with 15 bases between. The CDR3 runs to 16 residues. CDR3 amino acids: CASSDHSQGINEKLFF. CDR3 sequence (DNA): TGTGCCAGCAGTGACCACTCTCAGGGGATTAATGAAAAACTGTTTTTT.

The gene calls are TRBV4-2 and TRBJ2-6, with 8 bases matching TRBD1. Germline CDR1 reads LGHNA; CDR2 reads YNFKEQ. Germline trimming cut 5 bases from V and 0 bases from J; bases unmatched to any gene: 3. The CDR3 sequence is 16 residues long. The CDR3 nucleotides are TGTGCCAGCAGCACAGGGGGAAGCTCTGGGGCCAACGTCCTGACTTTC. It codes for CASSTGGSSGANVLTF.

In DNA form, the CDR3 reads TGTGCCAGCACAGGGGACCCGGGGCAGCCCCAGCATTTT. Protein: CASTGDPGQPQHF. The chain links TRBV2 to TRBJ1-5, with D perhaps matching TRBD1 (6 bases). The V end lost 7 bases, the J end lost 7 bases, and 14 bases lay between the germline ends. Germline lookup yields CDR1 SNHLY and CDR2 FYNNEI. The CDR3 has 13 amino acids.

The chain links TRBV28 to TRBJ2-7; D unresolved. Per the germline V gene, CDR1 is MDHEN and CDR2 is SYDVKM. The V end was cut by 3 bases, the J end by 0 bases, with 9 bases between. The CDR3 runs to 14 residues. This CDR3 reads CASSFTKLSYEQYF. In DNA, the CDR3 is TGTGCCAGCAGTTTTACTAAACTCTCCTACGAGCAGTACTTC.

This sequence joins TRBV14 and TRBJ2-6; D possibly corresponds to TRBD1 (6 bases). V was shortened by 6 bases and J by 1 base, with 13 bases between the two germline ends. This CDR3 has 16 residues. Germline V gives CDR1 SGHDN, CDR2 FVKESK. In DNA, the CDR3 is TGTGCCAGCAGTGTACAGGGATTGTCTGGGGCCAACGTCCTGACTTTC. Amino acid sequence: CASSVQGLSGANVLTF.

The table lists this clone with a count of one. The rearrangement joins TRBV6-6 to TRBJ1-2; no reliable D call. The CDR3 spans 13 residues. The ends were cut back, 6 bases at V and 3 bases at J, with 11 bases in the middle. Germline values: CDR1 MNHNY, CDR2 SVGAGI (reference sequence). Written as DNA, the CDR3 is TGTGCCAGCAGGCCTACGGCGGACTATGGCTACACCTTC. The encoded protein is CASRPTADYGYTF.

This clone appeared once. The chain has TRBV21-1 and TRBJ2-7; TRBD2, the D gene given by the table, was not confirmed from the DNA. TRBV21-1 has pseudogene status. CDR3 length equals 13 residues. This CDR3 is CASSTGGGNEQYF. CDR3 nucleotides: TGTGCCAGCAGCACTGGGGGGGGTAACGAGCAGTACTTC.

CDR3 in DNA: TGTGCCAGCAGTTTGCAGGTTGGGCAGCCCCAGCATTTT. This encodes CASSLQVGQPQHF. This sequence joins TRBV27 and TRBJ1-5, with D unclear. Between the trimmed V and J ends, which lost 3 bases and 7 bases, there was a span of 10 bases. From germline, CDR1 is MNHEY and CDR2 SMNVEV (reference sequence). The CDR3 covers 13 residues.

This chain connects TRBV5-1 to TRBJ1-4, with a tentative D call TRBD1 (5 bases). Germline-derived CDR1 and CDR2 are SGHRS and YFSETQ. V dropped 2 bases and J dropped 8 bases, with 13 bases sitting between them. The CDR3 extends over 14 amino acids. CDR3 in DNA: TGCGCCAGCAGCTTTTTGGGGGGAGGAGAAAAACTGTTTTTT. Amino acids: CASSFLGGGEKLFF.